This T cell receptor beta chain was identified in a study of T cells in localized non-small cell lung cancer. The study's findings and limits: Researchers found a median about 53 of the top 100 tumor clones in adjacent lung. Uninvolved adjacent lung had more T cell clonality than any other tissue, topping tumor.

Adjacent lung samples, free of atypia, were obtained at least 2 cm from the tumor margin. Assay used: immunoSEQ multiplex PCR; TCRdb lists only in-frame clones, some missing. This sample has 2,000 to 2,500 clones, with roughly 30% found just once. Judged by abundance, this clone is medium-sized. Its antigen is still unknown. Germline-derived CDR1 and CDR2 are SGHNT and YENEEA. The length of the CDR3 is 14 residues. Trimming took 4 bases from V and 1 from J, leaving 10 bases between them. The starting material was normal lung tissue next to the tumor, obtained before any cancer treatment. The TCR was taken from a male donor older than 55 with stage I squamous cell lung carcinoma. J is TRBJ1-1 and V is TRBV11-3; weak D call: TRBD1 (5 bases). In DNA form, the CDR3 reads TGTGCCAGCAGCTCCGTCGGGGGGAACACTGAAGCTTTCTTT. Protein product: CASSSVGGNTEAFF. The complete variable domain, with remaining parts taken from reference TRBV11-3 and TRBJ1-1, reads EAGVVQSPRYKIIEKKQPVAFWCNPISGHNTLYWYLQNLGQGPELLIRYENEEAVDDSQLPKDRFSAERLKGVDSTLKIQPAELGDSAVYLCASSSVGGNTEAFFGQGTRLTVV.